This T cell receptor (beta chain) came from a study of cytomegalovirus exposure and HLA in healthy donors. Both 60 Vbeta primers and 13 Jbeta primers went into the PCR. TCRdb's copy holds only in-frame clones and misses some; the assay was immunoSEQ multiplex PCR. The repertoire holds roughly 120,000 clones, with 60% to 80% as singletons. Looked up from germline, CDR1 is KGHSY and CDR2 is FQNENV. CDR3 size: 14 residues. The V end was cut by 3 bases, the J end by 5 bases, with 13 bases between. The sequence came from a woman aged 25 to 39 in good health and CMV-seropositive. The chain carries TRBV16 and TRBJ1-2; D might be TRBD1 (6 bases). Sample: PBMCs. The DNA of the CDR3 is TGTGCCAGCAGCCATAGGACAGAGACGTATGGCTACACCTTC. Translation: CASSHRTETYGYTF.